A selection of T cell receptor beta chains follows, all from one sample in a study of T cell responses to AZD1222 COVID-19 vaccine. Only in-frame clones appear in the TCRdb table, and some are missing; sequencing was by immunoSEQ multiplex PCR. The sample shows 90,000 to 150,000 clones, about 88% of them seen only once. Sequenced here: peripheral blood, sampled on day 0 of AZD1222 vaccination. These receptors all come from an adult in good health. CDR3s include the opening cysteine and the closing phenylalanine or tryptophan. The D gene is left open where the match is weak. Expanded clones are given a class, and other clones once, few, many or no size at all.

clone size	D gene	J gene	V gene	CDR3 DNA	CDR3 protein
-	-	TRBJ2-3	TRBV25-1	TGTGCCAGCAGTGGGTACAACCCCACAGATACGCAGTATTTT	CASSGYNPTDTQYF
-	TRBD1	TRBJ1-1	TRBV5-4	TGTGCCAGCAGCCGGGACAGGGGAGAGACTGAAGCTTTCTTT	CASSRDRGETEAFF
-	-	TRBJ2-7	TRBV5-4	TGTGCCAGCAGCCCGTGGGCAGCCTACGAGCAGTACTTC	CASSPWAAYEQYF
few	-	TRBJ2-2	TRBV7-9	TGTGCCAGCAGCTTAGATGTCAGGCCCCACACCGGGGAGCTGTTTTTT	CASSLDVRPHTGELFF
-	TRBD1	TRBJ2-5	TRBV6-5	TGTGCCACCTTAAAAGGGGGCAGCCAGGAGACCCAGTACTTC	CATLKGGSQETQYF
-	TRBD1	TRBJ2-1	TRBV2	TGTGCCAGCAGCGAGGACAGGGGGGGCTACAATGAGCAGTTCTTC	CASSEDRGGYNEQFF
-	-	TRBJ2-3	TRBV9	TGTGCCAGCAGCGTAGGGGGGGCCGGCACAAATACGCAGTATTTC	CASSVGGAGTNTQYF
-	TRBD1	TRBJ2-7	TRBV5-1	TGCGCCAGCAGTTCGGACAGGGGGTTCGAGCAGTACTTC	CASSSDRGFEQYF
-	TRBD1	TRBJ1-3	TRBV4-2	TGTGCCAGCAGCCAAGACTGGCAGGGGGTTGGAAACACCATATATTTT	CASSQDWQGVGNTIYF
-	-	TRBJ1-2	TRBV6-6	TGTGCCAGCAGCCCCGACAGAAACTATGGCTACACCTTC	CASSPDRNYGYTF
-	-	TRBJ1-5	TRBV18	TGTGCCAGCTCACCAGACGGTAATCAGCCCCAGCATTTT	CASSPDGNQPQHF
once	-	TRBJ2-7	TRBV28	TGTGCCAGCAGGAGTCTACTACCCCTACGCGAGCAGTACTTC	CASRSLLPLREQYF
-	TRBD1	TRBJ1-6	TRBV7-9	TGTGCCAGCACAGGGGGCTATAATTCACCCCTCCACTTT	CASTGGYNSPLHF
-	TRBD1	TRBJ2-1	TRBV6-5	TGTGCCACCAAGGCCGGGACAGCCTTGGGCAATGAGCAGTTCTTC	CATKAGTALGNEQFF
-	TRBD1	TRBJ1-5	TRBV2	TGTGCCAGCGCGAGACAGGGATTGAGAAGCAATCAGCCCCAGCATTTT	CASARQGLRSNQPQHF
-	TRBD2	TRBJ2-3	TRBV7-2	TGTGCCAGCAGCTTAATGGTAGCGGGGTCCACAGATACGCAGTATTTT	CASSLMVAGSTDTQYF
-	-	TRBJ1-5	TRBV7-8	TGTGCCAGCAGCTTACCCGGGGGCTTAGGTCAGCCCCAGCATTTT	CASSLPGGLGQPQHF
-	-	TRBJ1-1	TRBV14	TGTGCCAGCAGCCGGGACCTGAACACTGAAGCTTTCTTT	CASSRDLNTEAFF
-	-	TRBJ1-2	TRBV6-1	TGTGCCAGCAGTGAAGGGGGGGATAGCTATGGCTACACCTTC	CASSEGGDSYGYTF
-	-	TRBJ2-7	TRBV6-5	TGTGCCAGCAGTTACGAGCGGAAGAACTACGAGCAGTACTTC	CASSYERKNYEQYF
-	-	TRBJ1-5	TRBV16	TGTGCCAGCAGCCAATTGGACCTTTCTAGCAATCAGCCCCAGCATTTT	CASSQLDLSSNQPQHF
-	TRBD1	TRBJ1-2	TRBV19	TGTGCCAGTAGGCTAATAGGGAACAGGGGGCTTGGCTACACCTTC	CASRLIGNRGLGYTF
once	-	TRBJ1-3	TRBV30	TGTGCCTGGAGCGACACCAGCTCTGGAAACACCATATATTTT	CAWSDTSSGNTIYF
-	-	TRBJ2-7	TRBV28	TGTGCCAGCAGTTTAAAGGGCAGGGGTGGGATCTACGAGCAGTACTTC	CASSLKGRGGIYEQYF
-	TRBD1	TRBJ2-1	TRBV2	TGTGCCAGCAAAGCAGGGGGCGGCCTCGATGAGCAGTTCTTC	CASKAGGGLDEQFF
-	-	TRBJ1-1	TRBV5-1	TGCGCCAGCAGCTTCGAACAGGGAAGGAACACTGAAGCTTTCTTT	CASSFEQGRNTEAFF
-	-	TRBJ1-2	TRBV18	TGTGCCAGCTCACTAGAAACTCGTGGCTATGGCTACACCTTC	CASSLETRGYGYTF
-	-	TRBJ2-3	TRBV5-1	TGCGCCAGCAGCTGGCTTGAGACAGATACGCAGTATTTT	CASSWLETDTQYF
once	TRBD1	TRBJ1-1	TRBV11-2	TGTGCCAGCAGCCAGCGACGGACAGGGGACACTGAAGCTTTCTTT	CASSQRRTGDTEAFF
-	TRBD1	TRBJ2-7	TRBV13	TGTGCCAGCAGCTTAGGCGGGACAGGGAACTACGAGCAGTACTTC	CASSLGGTGNYEQYF
once	-	TRBJ2-1	TRBV30	TGTGCCTGGAGTGTACTGGAGGGGGTGAGGCAGTTCTTC	CAWSVLEGVRQFF
once	-	TRBJ1-2	TRBV28	TGTGCCAGCAGCCCAGCGCACGATCACTATGGCTACACCTTC	CASSPAHDHYGYTF
-	-	TRBJ2-6	TRBV7-2	TGTGCCAGCAGCCCGCCTCCCCCCCGGGGGGCCAACGTCCTGACTTTC	CASSPPPPRGANVLTF
-	-	TRBJ2-5	TRBV19	TGTGCCAGTAGTATAGGGGGCGGCCGGGGAGAGACCCAGTACTTC	CASSIGGGRGETQYF
once	-	TRBJ2-5	TRBV11-3	TGTGCCAGCAGCTTAGACAAATTTGGGACGGGGACGACCCAGTACTTC	CASSLDKFGTGTTQYF
-	-	TRBJ1-6	TRBV6-5	TGTGCCAGCAGCCCATTAGGACGGAATAATTCACCCCTCCACTTT	CASSPLGRNNSPLHF
-	-	TRBJ1-2	TRBV3-1/TRBV3-2	TGTGCCAGCAGCGTCGGGACGGATGGCTACACCTTC	CASSVGTDGYTF
-	-	TRBJ1-1	TRBV6-5	TGTGCCAGCAGTTTGCACAAGAGCACTGAAGCTTTCTTT	CASSLHKSTEAFF
-	-	TRBJ2-5	TRBV19	TGTGCCAGTAGTATGTGGGGGTTGCAAGAGACCCAGTACTTC	CASSMWGLQETQYF
-	TRBD2	TRBJ2-5	TRBV7-2	TGTGCCAGCAGCTTAGGGTCTAGCGGGAGTGTGACCCAGTACTTC	CASSLGSSGSVTQYF
-	-	TRBJ2-1	TRBV19	TGTGCCAGTAGCACTAACTCGGTGGGCTCCAATGAGCAGTTCTTC	CASSTNSVGSNEQFF
-	TRBD1	TRBJ2-7	TRBV6-1	TGTGCCAGCAGTGAGCACAGGGGTCTAGGCGAGCAGTACTTC	CASSEHRGLGEQYF
few	-	TRBJ1-2	TRBV5-1	TGCGCCAGCAGCCGAGATGAGAACTATGGCTACACCTTC	CASSRDENYGYTF
-	-	TRBJ2-1	TRBV21-1	TGTGCCAGCAGCAAAGGGGTGGGACTAGCGCCTCGGAGCTCCTACAATGAGCAGTTCTTC	CASSKGVGLAPRSSYNEQFF
-	-	TRBJ1-2	TRBV27	TGTGCCAGCAGTTTAGATGGGTCTAACTATGGCTACACCTTC	CASSLDGSNYGYTF
-	-	TRBJ2-1	TRBV7-2	TGTGCCAGCAGCTTAGACGGGGGTCTGAATGAGCAGTTCTTC	CASSLDGGLNEQFF
few	-	TRBJ2-5	TRBV7-3	TGTGCCAGCAGCGTAACGGTGGGACCTCAAGAGACCCAGTACTTC	CASSVTVGPQETQYF
few	-	TRBJ2-7	TRBV6-5	TGTGCCAGCAGTCACATAGGGGATTCCTACGAGCAGTACTTC	CASSHIGDSYEQYF
-	TRBD2	TRBJ2-5	TRBV5-6	TGTGCCAGCAGCTTGCGGCTAGCGGGGGGGACCCAGTACTTC	CASSLRLAGGTQYF
-	TRBD1	TRBJ2-7	TRBV18	TGTGCCAGCTCACCCGGGACAGGGGTCGAGCAGTACTTC	CASSPGTGVEQYF
-	TRBD2	TRBJ2-7	TRBV5-1	TGCGCCAGCAGCGGCGGGACTAGCGGCCCCCCCGCCTACGAGCAGTACTTC	CASSGGTSGPPAYEQYF